Shown below are 14 T cell receptor beta chains from a single sample sequenced in a study of T cells after yellow fever vaccination. A single record per CDR3 protein comes from TCRdb applying MiXCR to the 5' RACE reads. The table includes roughly 79,000 distinct CDR3 sequences, around 7.9% detected once. The sample was CD8+ T cells sorted from PBMCs, taken 10 days after the first yellow fever vaccination. All receptors come from a man aged 18-30 years who received the YFV17D yellow fever vaccine.

The sample holds many counts of this clonotype. This sequence joins TRBV12-3 or TRBV12-4 and TRBJ2-3, with D uncertain. Between the trimmed V and J ends, which lost 0 bases and 2 bases, there was a span of 3 bases. The CDR3 loop spans 13 amino acids. CDR3 loop: CASSLATTDTQYF. In nucleotides, the CDR3 is TGTGCCAGCAGTTTAGCCACCACAGATACGCAGTATTTT.

This clonotype was recorded many times. This chain uses TRBV15 with TRBJ1-1, with D possibly being TRBD1 (5 bases). The CDR3 covers 14 residues. CDR1 is LNHNV, CDR2 YYDKDF, per germline (reference sequence). V lost 5 bases and J 5 bases, leaving 15 bases between the germline ends. The CDR3 loop is CATSGTGPGTEAFF. The CDR3 DNA follows: TGTGCCACCAGCGGGACGGGGCCAGGGACTGAAGCTTTCTTT.

The genes are TRBV14 and TRBJ1-3, with D uncertain. Deletions cut 1 base from V and 10 bases from J, with 8 bases between. This CDR3 comprises 12 residues. Germline values: CDR1 SGHDN, CDR2 FVKESK. The CDR3 DNA is TGTGCCAGCAGCCAAGTAGTTACTACCATATATTTT. It translates to CASSQVVTTIYF.

In its sample, this clonotype was seen many times. This rearrangement joins TRBV6-5 to TRBJ2-7; TRBD2 aligns across 10 bases. This CDR3 is 14 amino acids long. Losses at the gene ends were 4 bases for V and 5 bases for J; bases not matched to a gene: 5. CDR1 MNHEY and CDR2 SVGAGI come from the germline V gene. The chain's CDR3 is CASSLAGGTHEQYV. CDR3 nucleotide sequence: TGTGCCAGCAGTTTAGCGGGGGGCACCCACGAGCAGTACGTC.

This clonotype was detected ten times or more. This chain joins TRBV10-3 and TRBJ1-2; the match to TRBD1 covers 8 bases. Unmatched junction bases numbered 6, after V lost 2 bases and J lost 4 bases. Germline-derived CDR1 and CDR2 are ENHRY and SYGVKD. CDR3 length: 15 amino acids. In DNA form, the CDR3 reads TGTGCCATCAGTGAGGTCCAGACAGGGGCCTATGGCTACACCTTC. Translation gives CAISEVQTGAYGYTF.

This clonotype was counted between two and nine times. This chain links TRBV20-1 with TRBJ1-1, with TRBD1 matching over 11 bases. Germline V gene data show CDR1 as DFQATT and CDR2 as SNEGSKA (reference sequence). J was trimmed by 4 bases and V by 0 bases; bases with no gene match: 10. This CDR3 has 17 amino acids. The CDR3 is CSARDLGQGVWGTEAFF. CDR3 nucleotide sequence: TGCAGTGCTAGAGACCTGGGACAGGGGGTCTGGGGCACTGAAGCTTTCTTT.

This clonotype has a handful of counts. V usage is TRBV15 and J usage is TRBJ2-3, with 7 bases matching TRBD1. Germline V gene lookup returns CDR1 LNHNV and CDR2 YYDKDF (reference sequence). Trimming removed 5 bases from V and 3 bases from J; junction bases left unmatched: 17. CDR3 length: 18 residues. The CDR3 region is CATSHKYATGYGTDTQYF. The DNA for the CDR3 is TGTGCCACCAGCCACAAGTATGCGACAGGGTACGGAACAGATACGCAGTATTTT.

Many counts were recorded for this clonotype. V gene TRBV4-1 combines with J gene TRBJ2-1; no clear D. The V gene's germline CDR1 is MGHRA and CDR2 YSYEKL. This CDR3 contains 18 residues. V was shortened by 1 base and J by 0 bases, with 16 bases between the two germline ends. This CDR3 reads CASSQAHVDGNSYNEQFF. The CDR3 DNA is TGCGCCAGCAGCCAAGCTCATGTAGATGGGAACTCCTACAATGAGCAGTTCTTC.

This clonotype was detected only a few times. The rearrangement joins TRBV4-3 to TRBJ2-3, with D perhaps given as TRBD1 or TRBD2 (5 bases each). CDR3 size: 14 residues. Germline V lookup: CDR1 LGHNA, CDR2 YSLEER. The V end was cut by 1 base, the J end by 2 bases, with 7 bases between. CDR3 bases: TGCGCCAGCAGCCAAGTGGGGGACACAGATACGCAGTATTTT. Translated, it gives CASSQVGDTDTQYF.

This clonotype was seen repeatedly, ten times or more. The gene calls are TRBV12-3 or TRBV12-4 and TRBJ1-2, with D unresolved. The CDR3 loop spans 14 amino acids. Between the trimmed V and J ends, which lost 1 base and 4 bases, there was a span of 10 bases. The CDR3 region has the DNA TGTGCCAGCAGTTTAGGGGTGACTTTCTATGGCTACACCTTC. This codes for CASSLGVTFYGYTF.

Many counts were recorded for this clonotype. The rearrangement uses TRBV27 and TRBJ2-1; TRBD2 is a possible D gene (7 bases). Per the germline V gene, CDR1 is MNHEY and CDR2 is SMNVEV (reference sequence). V was pared by 5 bases and J by 6 bases, with 17 bases between. This CDR3 has 15 amino acids. The CDR3 coding sequence is TGTGCCAGCAGTCTGGGGGGGCCCAACAGCAATGAGCAGTTCTTC. It is translated as CASSLGGPNSNEQFF.

Many counts were recorded for this clonotype. This chain joins TRBV20-1 and TRBJ2-7, with TRBD1 matching 9 bases. The germline gives CDR1 DFQATT, CDR2 SNEGSKA (reference sequence). This CDR3 is built from 13 residues. The junction had 6 bases not matched to a gene; V was cut back by 6 bases and J by 3 bases. The CDR3 region is CSAGTGTVYEQYF. CDR3 nucleotide sequence: TGCAGTGCAGGGACAGGGACCGTCTACGAGCAGTACTTC.

The chain is built from TRBV30 and TRBJ1-1; D not resolved. Per the germline V gene, CDR1 is GTSNPN and CDR2 is SVGIG (reference sequence). Trimming stripped 6 bases from V and 5 bases from J, with 16 bases between. This CDR3 has 13 residues. The CDR3 coding sequence is TGTGCCTGCTTGGACTCGGAGAGGACTGAAGCTTTCTTT. Residues: CACLDSERTEAFF. The whole variable domain, remainder taken from reference TRBV30 and TRBJ1-1, is SQTIHQWPATLVQPVGSPLSLECTVEGTSNPNLYWYRQAAGRGLQLLFYSVGIGQISSEVPQNLSASRPQDRQFILSSKKLLLSDSGFYLCACLDSERTEAFFGQGTRLTVV.

This clonotype was counted between two and nine times. J is TRBJ1-1 and V is TRBV14, with D uncertain. The CDR3 contains 15 residues. From germline, CDR1 is SGHDN and CDR2 FVKESK. The V end lost 4 bases, the J end lost 1 base, and 13 bases lay between the germline ends. The CDR3 reads CASSLLPTGNTEAFF. As DNA, the CDR3 is TGTGCCAGCAGCCTCCTACCCACGGGGAACACTGAAGCTTTCTTT.